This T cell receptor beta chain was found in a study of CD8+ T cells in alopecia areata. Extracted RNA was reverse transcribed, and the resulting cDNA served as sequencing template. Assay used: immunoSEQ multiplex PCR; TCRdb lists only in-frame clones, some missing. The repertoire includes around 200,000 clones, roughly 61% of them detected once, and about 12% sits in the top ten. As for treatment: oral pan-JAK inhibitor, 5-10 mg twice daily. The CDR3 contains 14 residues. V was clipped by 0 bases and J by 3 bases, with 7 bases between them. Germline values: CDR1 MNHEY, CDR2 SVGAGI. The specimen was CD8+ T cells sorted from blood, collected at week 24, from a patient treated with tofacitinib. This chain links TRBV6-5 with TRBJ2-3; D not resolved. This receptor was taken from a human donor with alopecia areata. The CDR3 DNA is TGTGCCAGCAGTTACTCTGCCGAAACAGATACGCAGTATTTT. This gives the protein CASSYSAETDTQYF.